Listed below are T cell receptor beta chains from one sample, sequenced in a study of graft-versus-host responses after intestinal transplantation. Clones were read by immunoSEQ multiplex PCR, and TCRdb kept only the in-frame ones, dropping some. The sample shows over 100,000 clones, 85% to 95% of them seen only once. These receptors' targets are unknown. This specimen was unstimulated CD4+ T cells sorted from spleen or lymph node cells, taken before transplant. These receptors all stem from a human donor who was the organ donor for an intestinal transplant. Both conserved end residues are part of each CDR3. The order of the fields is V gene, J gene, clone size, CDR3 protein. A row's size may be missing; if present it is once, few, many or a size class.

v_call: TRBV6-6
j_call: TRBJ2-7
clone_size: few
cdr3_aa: CATRTPYEQYF

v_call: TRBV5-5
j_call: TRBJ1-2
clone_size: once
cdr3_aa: CASSLLGRNYGYTF

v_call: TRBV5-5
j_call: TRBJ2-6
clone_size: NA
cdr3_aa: CASSLGMRNAGANVLTF

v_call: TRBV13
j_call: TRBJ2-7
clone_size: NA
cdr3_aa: CASSTDRGRRYEQYF

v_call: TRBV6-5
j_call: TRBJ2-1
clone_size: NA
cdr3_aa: CASRFRQGAVNEQFF

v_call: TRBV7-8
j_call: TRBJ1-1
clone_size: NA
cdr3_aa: CASSLRSRSNTEAFF

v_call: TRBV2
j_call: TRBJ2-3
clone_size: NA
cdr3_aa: CASSAFNTGLSTDTQYF

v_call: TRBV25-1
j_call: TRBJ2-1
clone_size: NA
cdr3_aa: CASSGPGRILDEQFF

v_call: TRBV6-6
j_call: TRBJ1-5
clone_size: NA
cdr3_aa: CASRWTVYSNQPQHF

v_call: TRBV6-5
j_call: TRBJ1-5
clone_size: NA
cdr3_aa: CASRHRGNNQPQHF

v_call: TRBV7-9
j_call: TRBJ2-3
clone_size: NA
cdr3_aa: CASSEGLTTDTQYF

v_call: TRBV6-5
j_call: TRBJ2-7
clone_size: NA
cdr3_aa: CASSREGTSYEQYF

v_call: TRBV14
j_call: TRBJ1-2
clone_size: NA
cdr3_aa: CASSQAKTGLNGYTF

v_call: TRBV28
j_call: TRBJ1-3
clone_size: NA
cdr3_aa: CASRVYSGNTIYF

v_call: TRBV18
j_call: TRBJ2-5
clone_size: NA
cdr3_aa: CASSGAASGSNEFQETQYF

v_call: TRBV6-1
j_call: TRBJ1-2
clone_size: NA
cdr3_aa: CASSEYRGQVGYTF

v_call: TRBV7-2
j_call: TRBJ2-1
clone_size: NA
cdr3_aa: CASSLSGRAKEQFF

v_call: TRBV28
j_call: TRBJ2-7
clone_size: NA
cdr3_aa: CASSRLGGVYEQYF

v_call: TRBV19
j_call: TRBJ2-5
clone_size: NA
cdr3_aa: CASGQQGSETQYF

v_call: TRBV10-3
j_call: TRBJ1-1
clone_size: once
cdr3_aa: CAIGGLGEAFF

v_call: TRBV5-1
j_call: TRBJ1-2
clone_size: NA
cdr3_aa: CASSSTGTGVAYGYTF

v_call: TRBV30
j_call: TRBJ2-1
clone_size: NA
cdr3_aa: CAWSASGRWSSYNEQFF

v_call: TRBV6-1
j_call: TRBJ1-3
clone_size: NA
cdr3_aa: CASSGVLTGPGNTIYF

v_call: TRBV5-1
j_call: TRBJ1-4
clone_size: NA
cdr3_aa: CASSTDGWGSEKLFF

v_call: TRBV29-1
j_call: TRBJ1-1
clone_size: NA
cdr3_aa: CSVRIGGDTEAFF

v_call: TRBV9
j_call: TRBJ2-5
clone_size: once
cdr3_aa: CASSVDPGGQETQYF

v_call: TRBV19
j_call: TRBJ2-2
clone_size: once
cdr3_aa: CASSIRTSGRDTGELFF

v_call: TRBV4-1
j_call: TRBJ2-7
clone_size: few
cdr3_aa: CASSRDPGTTSYEQYF

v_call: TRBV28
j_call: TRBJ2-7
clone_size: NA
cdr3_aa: CATGTPLRHEQYF

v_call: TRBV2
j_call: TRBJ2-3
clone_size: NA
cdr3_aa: CASSVGGSFTDTQYF

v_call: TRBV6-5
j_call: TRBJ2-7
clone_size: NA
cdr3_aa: CASSYGGFSYEQYF

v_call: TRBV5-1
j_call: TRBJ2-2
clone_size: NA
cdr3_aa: CASRRGLRVGLAGDTGELFF

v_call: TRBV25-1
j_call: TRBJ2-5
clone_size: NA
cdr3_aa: CAYSPGGKETQYF

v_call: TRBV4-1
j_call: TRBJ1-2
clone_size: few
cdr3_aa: CASSQVPVNYGYTF

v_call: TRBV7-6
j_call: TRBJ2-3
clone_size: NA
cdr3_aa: CASSYLAGGDTQYF

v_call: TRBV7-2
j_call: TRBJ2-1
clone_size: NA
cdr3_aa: CASSLDSGGSYNEQFF

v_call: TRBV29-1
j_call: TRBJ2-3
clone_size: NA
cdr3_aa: CSVSAGTGITDTQYF

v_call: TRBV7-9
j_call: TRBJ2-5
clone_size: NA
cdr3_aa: CASSLALGRGETQYF

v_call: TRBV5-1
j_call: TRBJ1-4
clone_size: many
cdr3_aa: CASSLGYGEELFF

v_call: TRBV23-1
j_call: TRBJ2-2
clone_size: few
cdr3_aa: CASSQEGGGPNTGELFF

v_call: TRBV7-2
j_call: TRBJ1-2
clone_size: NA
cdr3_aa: CASSLETGGHYGYTF

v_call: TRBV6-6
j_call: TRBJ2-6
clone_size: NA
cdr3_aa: CASRGAGVAGANVLTF

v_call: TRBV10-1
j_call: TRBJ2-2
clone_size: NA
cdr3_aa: CASSELSGRKTGELFF

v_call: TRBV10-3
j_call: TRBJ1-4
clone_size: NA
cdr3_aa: CATEAGGSEKLFF

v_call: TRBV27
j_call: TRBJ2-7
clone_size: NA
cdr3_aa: CASSIYSGGKRVYEQYF

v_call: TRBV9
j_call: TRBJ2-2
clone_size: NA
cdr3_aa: CASSVGASSGELFF

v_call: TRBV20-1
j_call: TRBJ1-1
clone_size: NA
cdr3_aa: CSVGIPTEAFF

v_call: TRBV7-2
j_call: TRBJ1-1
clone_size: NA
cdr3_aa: CASSLESRGTEAFF

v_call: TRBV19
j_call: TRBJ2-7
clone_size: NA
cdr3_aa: CASSADTFNYEQYF

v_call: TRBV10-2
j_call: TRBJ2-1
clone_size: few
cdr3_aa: CASSRTGYNEQFF

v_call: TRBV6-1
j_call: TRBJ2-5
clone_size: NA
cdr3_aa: CASSERGQGQLNLETQYF

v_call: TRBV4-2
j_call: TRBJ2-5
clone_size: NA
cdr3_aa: CASSPDQAGGGETQYF

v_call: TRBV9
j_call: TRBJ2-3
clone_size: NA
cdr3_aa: CASSDSGRAADTQYF

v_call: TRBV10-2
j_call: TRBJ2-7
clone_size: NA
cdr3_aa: CASSIYLYEQYF

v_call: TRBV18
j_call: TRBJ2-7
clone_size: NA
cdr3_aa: CASSPRGYEQYF

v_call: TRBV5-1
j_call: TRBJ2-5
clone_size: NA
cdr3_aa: CASSFQGLGMETQYF